These 2 T cell receptor beta chains originate from one sample sequenced in a study of graft-versus-host responses after intestinal transplantation. Sequencing was performed with immunoSEQ multiplex PCR; in TCRdb, only in-frame clones are kept and a portion is missing. Among about 25,000 clones listed, about 95% were seen once. The sample in question was PBMCs, obtained around 29 days after intestinal transplant. The receptors stem from a human patient who received an intestinal transplant, so some T cells may come from the graft donor.

The V and J genes are TRBV28 and TRBJ1-2; TRBD1 matches at 7 bases. Losses at the gene ends were 2 bases for V and 5 bases for J; bases not matched to a gene: 11. The CDR3 totals 16 residues. CDR1 and CDR2 from the germline V gene are MDHEN and SYDVKM. The CDR3: CASSLKRRQGPYGYTF. In DNA form, the CDR3 reads TGTGCCAGCAGTTTAAAGAGGAGACAGGGACCTTATGGCTACACCTTC.

The count of this clone is one. The chain is built from TRBV7-9 and TRBJ1-2; 8 bases align to TRBD1. V shed 5 bases and J 6 bases; nucleotides not matched to a gene: 11. The CDR3 consists of 15 residues. The V gene's germline CDR1 is SEHNR and CDR2 FQNEAQ (reference sequence). In DNA, the CDR3 is TGTGCCAGCAGCCTCCAAGAGGACAGGGAAGATGGCTACACCTTC. Translation gives CASSLQEDREDGYTF.